The 18 T cell receptor beta chains below come from one sample, sequenced in a study of CD4 T cells in relation to SARS-CoV-2 and coronaviruses. Before the COVID-19 pandemic, during about 2011-2019, CD4+ T cells were taken from unexposed donors. Isolation of CD4+ T cells took place after about 9 days in culture. Antigen specificity for these receptors is unknown. Libraries were prepared by immunoSEQ multiplex PCR; TCRdb keeps only in-frame clonotypes and omits some of them. The table lists 25,000 to 30,000 clones, roughly four fifths of them singletons. Sequencing input: CD4+ T cells from PBMCs, cultured in vitro. The source is a human donor in good health.

The chain joins TRBV5-5 to TRBJ2-7; the D gene is possibly TRBD2 (6 bases). Trimming pared 2 bases from V and 9 bases from J, leaving 12 bases between. Germline V gene sequence: CDR1 SGHKS, CDR2 YYEKEE (reference sequence). The length of the CDR3 is 12 residues. CDR3 nucleotide sequence: TGTGCCAGCAGCTTTATAGCGGACGCGCAGTACTTC. It is translated as CASSFIADAQYF. Based on the CDR3 plus reference TRBV5-5 and TRBJ2-7, the full variable domain is DAGVTQSPTHLIKTRGQQVTLRCSPISGHKSVSWYQQVLGQGPQFIFQYYEKEERGRGNFPDRFSARQFPNYSSELNVNALLLGDSALYLCASSFIADAQYFGPGTRLTVT.

This chain joins TRBV5-6 and TRBJ2-7; no clear D gene. CDR1 is SGHDT, CDR2 YYEEEE, per germline. The CDR3 runs to 15 residues. Trimming pared 4 bases from V and 2 bases from J, leaving 16 bases between. CDR3 region: CASSRQTLGTYEQYF. In nucleotides, the CDR3 is TGTGCCAGCAGCCGCCAAACTCTAGGCACCTACGAGCAGTACTTC.

This chain uses TRBV7-2 with TRBJ1-4; D unclear. With 2 bases removed from V and 6 bases from J, the gap between germline ends came to 7 bases. Germline V gene lookup returns CDR1 SGHTA and CDR2 FQGNSA. The CDR3 loop spans 13 amino acids. CDR3 sequence: CASSLIRDEKLFF. The CDR3 DNA reads as TGTGCCAGCAGCTTAATTAGGGATGAAAAACTGTTTTTT.

The CDR3 sequence is CASIWGGNEKLFF. The CDR3, as DNA: TGTGCCAGCATCTGGGGAGGGAATGAAAAACTGTTTTTT. The V call is TRBV12-3 or TRBV12-4, the J call TRBJ1-4; D remains unclear. V was pared by 7 bases and J by 5 bases, with 11 bases between. The CDR3 runs to 13 residues.

The J gene is TRBJ1-2, the V gene TRBV3-1 (or the pseudogene TRBV3-2); a possible D gene is TRBD1 (5 bases). Deletions cut 1 base from V and 4 bases from J, with 13 bases between. This CDR3 region has 15 residues. CDR1 is LGHDT and CDR2 is YNNKEL in the germline V gene (reference sequence). The CDR3 nucleotides read TGTGCCAGCAGCCAAGCGGCCGGGGGGGGCTATGGCTACACCTTC. Encoded protein: CASSQAAGGGYGYTF.

V and J are TRBV5-1 and TRBJ2-5, with D hard to call. The CDR3 is 14 residues long. The germline V and J ends were trimmed by 0 bases and 6 bases, with 12 bases remaining between them. Germline assignment: CDR1 SGHRS and CDR2 YFSETQ. CDR3 amino acids: CASSLVGTAKTQYF. The CDR3 DNA follows: TGCGCCAGCAGCTTGGTTGGTACCGCAAAGACCCAGTACTTC.

V and J are TRBV19 and TRBJ2-1; 8 nucleotides line up with TRBD2. CDR1 LNHDA and CDR2 SQIVND come from the germline V gene (reference sequence). The J segment lost 6 bases and the V segment lost 4 bases, leaving 8 bases of the junction unmatched. The CDR3 spans 15 residues. The CDR3 region has the DNA TGTGCCAGTAGTACCTCGGGGGGGCCAGGCAATGAGCAGTTCTTC. Its protein product is CASSTSGGPGNEQFF.

The chain carries TRBV9 and TRBJ2-2, with unresolved D. CDR3 size: 16 residues. Trimming removed 0 bases from V and 3 bases from J, with 12 bases in between. Germline V gives CDR1 SGDLS, CDR2 YYNGEE. DNA of the CDR3: TGTGCCAGCAGCGTAGATCCAGGACCGGACACCGGGGAGCTGTTTTTT. Protein product: CASSVDPGPDTGELFF. Full variable domain (outside the CDR3, taken from reference TRBV9 and TRBJ2-2): DSGVTQTPKHLITATGQRVTLRCSPRSGDLSVYWYQQSLDQGLQFLIQYYNGEERAKGNILERFSAQQFPDLHSELNLSSLELGDSALYFCASSVDPGPDTGELFFGEGSRLTVL.

There are a few counts of this clone. The junction does not match germline at one end; this may be a read error. The rearrangement uses TRBV7-7 and TRBJ2-3; 7 positions agree with TRBD2. The germline CDR1 and CDR2 sequences are SSHAT and FNYEAQ (reference sequence). The CDR3 has 13 amino acids. CDR3 bases: TGTGCTAGCAGCTTGACTAGCTCAGATACGCAGTATTTT. Its translation: CASSLTSSDTQYF.

This chain links TRBV19 with TRBJ2-6, with 8 bases identical to TRBD1. After removal of 4 bases from V and 2 bases from J, the junction contained 4 bases not matched to a gene. Looked up from germline, CDR1 is LNHDA and CDR2 is SQIVND (reference sequence). The CDR3 totals 16 residues. CDR3 coding DNA: TGTGCCAGTAGTACCTCGGACAGGGCTGGGGCCAACGTCCTGACTTTC. This gives the protein CASSTSDRAGANVLTF.

In this sample, this clone turned up once. This chain uses TRBV6-5 with TRBJ2-7; D is possibly TRBD1 (6 bases). Germline V gives CDR1 MNHEY, CDR2 SVGAGI. This CDR3 region has 15 residues. Trimming shortened V by 6 bases and J by 1 base, and 16 bases separated the two germline ends. For the CDR3, the DNA is TGTGCCAGCAGGCGTTTCTCGGACAGATCCTACGAGCAGTACTTC. Amino acid sequence: CASRRFSDRSYEQYF.

The CDR3, as DNA: TGTGCCAGCAGCTTAGGAGGAGGGGGGGCCCAAAATGAGCAGTTCTTC. Translated, it gives CASSLGGGGAQNEQFF. The rearrangement links TRBV11-2 to TRBJ2-1; perhaps TRBD2 as D (7 bases). CDR1 is SGHAT and CDR2 is FQNNGV in the germline V gene. V was cut by 1 base and J by 7 bases, with 17 bases left in between. The CDR3 contains 16 residues.

The chain links TRBV19 to TRBJ2-3, with 16 nucleotides matching TRBD2. Germline CDR1 LNHDA, CDR2 SQIVND (reference sequence). This CDR3 has 17 amino acids. The junction had 7 bases not matched to a gene; V was cut back by 5 bases and J by 5 bases. CDR3 amino acids: CASSPGLAGGRGDTQYF. The CDR3 nucleotides read TGTGCCAGTAGTCCGGGACTAGCGGGAGGGAGGGGAGATACGCAGTATTTT.

The chain recombines TRBV5-1 with TRBJ2-7, with TRBD1 matching 7 bases. The CDR3 covers 13 residues. V was clipped by 4 bases and J by 2 bases; unmatched bases: 3. From germline, CDR1 is SGHRS and CDR2 YFSETQ. The CDR3 DNA reads as TGCGCCAGCAGCAGACAGGGTACCTACGAGCAGTACTTC. It encodes CASSRQGTYEQYF.

This rearrangement joins TRBV10-3 to TRBJ1-1; D is unresolved. This CDR3 comprises 13 residues. V was cut by 3 bases and J by 1 base, with 6 bases left in between. Looked up from germline, CDR1 is ENHRY and CDR2 is SYGVKD. The CDR3 nucleotides are TGTGCCATCAGTGATTCGGGGAACACTGAAGCTTTCTTT. Translated, it gives CAISDSGNTEAFF.

The chain has TRBV18 and TRBJ2-5; TRBD1 matches at 11 bases. V trimming: 6 bases; J trimming: 4 bases; junction bases outside the gene matches: 4. This CDR3 spans 14 amino acids. Germline assignment: CDR1 KGHSH and CDR2 LQKENI. DNA for the CDR3: TGTGCCAGCTCGGGACAGGGGGGACGAGAGACCCAGTACTTC. This translates into CASSGQGGRETQYF.

The chain couples TRBV7-2 to TRBJ1-4; D not certain. V lost 9 bases, J lost 3 bases, and 11 bases lay in between. The CDR3 runs 13 residues. Germline V CDR1 and CDR2: SGHTA, FQGNSA. CDR3 region: CASGRAANEKLFF. The CDR3 DNA reads TGTGCCAGTGGGAGGGCAGCTAATGAAAAACTGTTTTTT.

This sequence joins TRBV7-9 and TRBJ2-7; 14 bases align to TRBD2. The V and J ends lost 5 bases and 3 bases, in that order; junction bases with no gene match: 3. The CDR3 has 15 residues. Germline loops: CDR1 SEHNR, CDR2 FQNEAQ (reference sequence). The CDR3: CASSRGTSGSYEQYF. CDR3 nucleotide sequence: TGTGCCAGCAGCCGTGGGACTAGCGGGAGCTACGAGCAGTACTTC.